This TCR beta chain was profiled in a study of cytomegalovirus exposure and HLA in healthy donors. In regard to this clone: What it recognizes is unknown.

From germline, CDR1 is SGHNT and CDR2 YYREEE (reference sequence). This CDR3 spans 15 amino acids. V trimming: 4 bases; J trimming: 2 bases; junction bases outside the gene matches: 8. Study results and caveats: In a later analysis, an Asian-associated ancestry cluster reportedly showed fewer N-insertions than the roughly 700-donor mean. Productive rates of about 87% or about 30% were seen for most TCR beta V segments in an earlier analysis. As a later analysis showed, a missense DCLRE1C variant was linked to trimming of TCR beta V- and J-genes.

The PCR ran on 60 Vbeta and 13 Jbeta primers. Assay: immunoSEQ multiplex PCR; the TCRdb copy retains only in-frame clones and omits some. The data hold 95,000 to 150,000 clones, with over 80% observed a single time. Input material: PBMCs. The rearrangement joins TRBV5-4 to TRBJ2-7, with 8 nucleotides matching TRBD1. The receptor comes from a man aged 30-40 years in good health and CMV-seronegative. The CDR3 region has the DNA TGTGCCAGCAGCAAGGGACAGGACCGGACCTACGAGCAGTACTTC. Amino acids: CASSKGQDRTYEQYF.